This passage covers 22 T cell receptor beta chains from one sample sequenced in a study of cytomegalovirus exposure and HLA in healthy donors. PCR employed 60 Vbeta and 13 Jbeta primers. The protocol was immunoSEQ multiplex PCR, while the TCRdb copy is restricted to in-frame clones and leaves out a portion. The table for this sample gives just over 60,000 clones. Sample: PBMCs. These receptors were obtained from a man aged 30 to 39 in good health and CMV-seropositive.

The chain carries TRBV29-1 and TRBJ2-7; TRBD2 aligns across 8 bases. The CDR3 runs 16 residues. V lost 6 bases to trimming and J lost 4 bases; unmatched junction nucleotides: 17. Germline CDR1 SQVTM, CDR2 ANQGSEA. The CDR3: CSVVGQRGGRLYEQYF. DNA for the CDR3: TGCAGCGTCGTGGGCCAGAGGGGCGGGAGGCTTTACGAGCAGTACTTC.

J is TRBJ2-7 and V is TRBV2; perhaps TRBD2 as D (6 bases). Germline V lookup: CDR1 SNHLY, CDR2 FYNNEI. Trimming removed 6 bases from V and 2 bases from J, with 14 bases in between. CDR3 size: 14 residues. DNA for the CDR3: TGTGCCAGCAGGGTTCTCGGGGGAACCTACGAGCAGTACTTC. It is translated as CASRVLGGTYEQYF.

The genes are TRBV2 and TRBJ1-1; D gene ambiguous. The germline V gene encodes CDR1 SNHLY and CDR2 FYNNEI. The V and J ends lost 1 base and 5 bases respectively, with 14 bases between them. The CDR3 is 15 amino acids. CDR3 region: CASSEDSLSRTEAFF. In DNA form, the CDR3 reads TGTGCCAGCAGTGAAGACAGCTTAAGTAGAACTGAAGCTTTCTTT.

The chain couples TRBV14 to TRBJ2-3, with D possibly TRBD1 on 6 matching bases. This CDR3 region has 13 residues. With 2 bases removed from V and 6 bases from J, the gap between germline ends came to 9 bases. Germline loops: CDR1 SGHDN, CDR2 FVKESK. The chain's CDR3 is CASSQWGLDTQYF. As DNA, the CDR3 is TGTGCCAGCAGCCAATGGGGGCTGGATACGCAGTATTTT.

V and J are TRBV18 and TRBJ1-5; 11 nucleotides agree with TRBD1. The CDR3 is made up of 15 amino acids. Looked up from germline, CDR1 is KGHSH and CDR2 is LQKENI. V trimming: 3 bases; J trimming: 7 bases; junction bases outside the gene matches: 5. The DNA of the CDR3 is TGTGCCAGCTCACCGTCTCGGACAGGGGGCCAGCCCCAGCATTTT. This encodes CASSPSRTGGQPQHF.

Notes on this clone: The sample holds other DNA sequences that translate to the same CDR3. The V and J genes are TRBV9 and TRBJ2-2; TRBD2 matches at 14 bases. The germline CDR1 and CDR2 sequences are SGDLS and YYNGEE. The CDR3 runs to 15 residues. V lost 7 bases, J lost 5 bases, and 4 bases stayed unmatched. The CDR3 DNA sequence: TGTGCCAGCTCTGGGACTAGCGGGAGAACCGGGGAGCTGTTTTTT. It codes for CASSGTSGRTGELFF.

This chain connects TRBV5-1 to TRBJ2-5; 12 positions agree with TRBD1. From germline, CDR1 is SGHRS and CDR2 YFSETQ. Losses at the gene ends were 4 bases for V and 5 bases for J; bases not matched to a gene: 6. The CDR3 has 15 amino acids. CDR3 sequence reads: CASSGGQGASETQYF. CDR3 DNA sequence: TGCGCCAGCAGCGGGGGACAGGGGGCATCGGAGACCCAGTACTTC.

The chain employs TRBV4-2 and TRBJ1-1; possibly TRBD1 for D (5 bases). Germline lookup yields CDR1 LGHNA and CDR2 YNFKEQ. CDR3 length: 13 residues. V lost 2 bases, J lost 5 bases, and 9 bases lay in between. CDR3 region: CASSQTTGTEAFF. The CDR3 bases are TGTGCCAGCAGCCAAACTACAGGAACTGAAGCTTTCTTT.

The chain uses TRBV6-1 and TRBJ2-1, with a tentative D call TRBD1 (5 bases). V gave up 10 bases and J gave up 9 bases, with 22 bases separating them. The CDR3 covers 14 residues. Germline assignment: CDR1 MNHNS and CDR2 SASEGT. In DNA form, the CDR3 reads TGTGCCATCGATGAGACCGACAGTGCCGCTGAGCAGTTCTTC. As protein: CAIDETDSAAEQFF.

The CDR3 DNA reads as TGCGCCAGCAGCCAACGCGGGACCGGGAGGGATGGCTACACCTTC. Protein: CASSQRGTGRDGYTF. The rearrangement links TRBV4-1 to TRBJ1-2, with D possibly matching TRBD1 (5 bases). This CDR3 has 15 amino acids. CDR1 is MGHRA and CDR2 is YSYEKL in the germline V gene. V gave up 2 bases and J gave up 6 bases, with 16 bases separating them.

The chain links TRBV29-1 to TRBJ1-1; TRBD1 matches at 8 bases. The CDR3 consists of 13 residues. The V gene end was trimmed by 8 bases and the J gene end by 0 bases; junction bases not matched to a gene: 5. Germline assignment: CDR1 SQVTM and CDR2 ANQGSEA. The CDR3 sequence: CSSRQGLNTEAFF. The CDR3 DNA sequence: TGCAGCTCCCGACAGGGGTTGAACACTGAAGCTTTCTTT.

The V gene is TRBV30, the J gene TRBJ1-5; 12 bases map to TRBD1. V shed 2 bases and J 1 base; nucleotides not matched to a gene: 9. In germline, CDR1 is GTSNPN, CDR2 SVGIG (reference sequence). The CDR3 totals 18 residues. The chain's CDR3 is CAWSYRDRGRSSNQPQHF. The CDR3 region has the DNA TGTGCCTGGAGTTACCGGGACAGGGGGCGGTCGAGCAATCAGCCCCAGCATTTT.

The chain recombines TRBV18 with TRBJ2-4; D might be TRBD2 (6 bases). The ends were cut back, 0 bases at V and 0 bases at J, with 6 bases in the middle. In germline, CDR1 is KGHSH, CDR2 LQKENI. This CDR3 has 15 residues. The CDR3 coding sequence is TGTGCCAGCTCACCACCGGGACTAGCCAAAAACATTCAGTACTTC. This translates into CASSPPGLAKNIQYF.

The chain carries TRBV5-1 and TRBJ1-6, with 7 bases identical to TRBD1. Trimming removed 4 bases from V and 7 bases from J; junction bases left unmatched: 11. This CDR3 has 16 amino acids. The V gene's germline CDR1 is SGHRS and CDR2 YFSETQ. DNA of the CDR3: TGCGCCAGCAGCAAGGATCCGGGACAGAGAAATTCACCCCTCCACTTT. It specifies CASSKDPGQRNSPLHF.

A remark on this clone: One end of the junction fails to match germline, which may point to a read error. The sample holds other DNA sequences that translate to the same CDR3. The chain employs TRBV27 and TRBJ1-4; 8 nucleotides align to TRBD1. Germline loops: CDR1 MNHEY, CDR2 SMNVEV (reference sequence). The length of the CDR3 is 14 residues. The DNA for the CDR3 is TGCGCCAGCAGTTTAAACAGGGGGGATGAAAAACTGTTTTTT. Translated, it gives CASSLNRGDEKLFF.

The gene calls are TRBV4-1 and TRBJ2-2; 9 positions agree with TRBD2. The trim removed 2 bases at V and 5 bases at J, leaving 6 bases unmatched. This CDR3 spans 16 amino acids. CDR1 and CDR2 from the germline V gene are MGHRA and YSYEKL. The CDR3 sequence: CASSQPSGGSTGELFF. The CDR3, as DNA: TGCGCCAGCAGCCAACCCAGCGGGGGGTCGACCGGGGAGCTGTTTTTT.

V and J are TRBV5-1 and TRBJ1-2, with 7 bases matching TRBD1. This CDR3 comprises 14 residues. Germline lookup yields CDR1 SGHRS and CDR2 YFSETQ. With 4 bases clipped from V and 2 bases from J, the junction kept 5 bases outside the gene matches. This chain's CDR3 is CASSQAQGNYGYTF. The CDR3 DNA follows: TGCGCCAGCAGCCAGGCACAGGGGAACTATGGCTACACCTTC.

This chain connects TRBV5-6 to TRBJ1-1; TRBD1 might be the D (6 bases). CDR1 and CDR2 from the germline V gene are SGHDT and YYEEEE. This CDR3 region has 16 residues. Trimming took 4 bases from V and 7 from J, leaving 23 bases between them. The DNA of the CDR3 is TGTGCCAGCAGCGCTTACCGGGACAAGGTGCTAAATGAAGCTTTCTTT. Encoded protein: CASSAYRDKVLNEAFF.

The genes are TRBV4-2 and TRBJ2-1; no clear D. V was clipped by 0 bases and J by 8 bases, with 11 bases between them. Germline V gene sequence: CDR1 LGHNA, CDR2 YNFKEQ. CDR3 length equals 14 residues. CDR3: CASSQDASSDEQFF. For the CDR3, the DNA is TGTGCCAGCAGCCAAGATGCTAGTTCCGATGAGCAGTTCTTC.

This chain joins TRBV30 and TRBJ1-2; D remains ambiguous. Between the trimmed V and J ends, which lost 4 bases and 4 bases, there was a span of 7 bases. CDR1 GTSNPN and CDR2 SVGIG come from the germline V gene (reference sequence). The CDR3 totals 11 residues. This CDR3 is CAWMGGYGYTF. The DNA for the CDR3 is TGTGCCTGGATGGGAGGCTATGGCTACACCTTC. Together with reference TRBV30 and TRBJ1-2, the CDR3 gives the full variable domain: SQTIHQWPATLVQPVGSPLSLECTVEGTSNPNLYWYRQAAGRGLQLLFYSVGIGQISSEVPQNLSASRPQDRQFILSSKKLLLSDSGFYLCAWMGGYGYTFGSGTRLTVV.

The CDR3 sequence: CASGLLPRTGGVRYEQYF. The CDR3, as DNA: TGTGCTAGTGGTTTGCTTCCCCGGACAGGGGGTGTCAGATACGAGCAGTACTTC. The chain recombines TRBV12-5 with TRBJ2-7; 10 bases map to TRBD1. Germline CDR1 reads LGHNT; CDR2 reads FRNRAP. The CDR3 has 18 residues. Trimming removed 2 bases from V and 4 bases from J; junction bases left unmatched: 14.

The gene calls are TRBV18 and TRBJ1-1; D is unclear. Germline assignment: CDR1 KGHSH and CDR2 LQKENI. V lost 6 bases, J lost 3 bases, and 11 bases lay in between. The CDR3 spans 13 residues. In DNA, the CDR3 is TGTGCCAGCTCCCAGTCGCTTGACACTGAAGCTTTCTTT. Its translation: CASSQSLDTEAFF.